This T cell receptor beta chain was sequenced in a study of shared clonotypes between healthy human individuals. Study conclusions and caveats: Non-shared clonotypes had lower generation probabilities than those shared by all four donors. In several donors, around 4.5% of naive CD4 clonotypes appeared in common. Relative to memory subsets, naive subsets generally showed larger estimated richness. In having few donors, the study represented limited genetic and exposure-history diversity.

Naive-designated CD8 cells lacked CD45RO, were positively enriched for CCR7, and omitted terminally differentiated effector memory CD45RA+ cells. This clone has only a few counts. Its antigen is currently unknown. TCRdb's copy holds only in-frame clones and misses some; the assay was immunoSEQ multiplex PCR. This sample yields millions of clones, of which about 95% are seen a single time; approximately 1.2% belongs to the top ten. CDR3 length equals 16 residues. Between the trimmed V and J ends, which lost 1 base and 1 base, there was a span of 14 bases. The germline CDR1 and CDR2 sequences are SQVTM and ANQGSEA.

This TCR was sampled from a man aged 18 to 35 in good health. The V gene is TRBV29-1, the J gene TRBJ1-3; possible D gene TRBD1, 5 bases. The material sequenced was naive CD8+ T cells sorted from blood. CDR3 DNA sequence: TGCAGCGTTGAAGGTCCGGGGGGAATTTCTGGAAACACCATATATTTT. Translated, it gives CSVEGPGGISGNTIYF. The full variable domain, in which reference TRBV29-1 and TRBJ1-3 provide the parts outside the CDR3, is SAVISQKPSRDICQRGTSLTIQCQVDSQVTMMFWYRQQPGQSLTLIATANQGSEATYESGFVIDKFPISRPNLTFSTLTVSNMSPEDSSIYLCSVEGPGGISGNTIYFGEGSWLTVV.